These 3 T cell receptor beta chains share one sample of origin, sequenced in a study of T cells after yellow fever vaccination (dated by TCRdb to about 2019). The library was obtained by 5' RACE. Sequencing was carried out with an Illumina HiSeq 2500. The public reads were run again by TCRdb, first through fastp at Q25 and then through MiXCR, and only productive beta chains were kept. One record per CDR3 amino acid sequence lists the most common genes and DNA. In this sample the table shows about 94,000 distinct CDR3 sequences, roughly 8.2% of which occur a single time. Around 16% of the sample is in the top ten clones. The treatment or condition label corresponds to: live attenuated yellow fever vaccine strain. The material was CD8+ T cells not binding an NS4B(214-222) dextramer, sorted from PBMCs, obtained around 15 days after the first yellow fever vaccination. The sample's cell subset or site label is to be understood as: NS4B epitope dextramer-negative CD8 T cells. These receptor sequences come from a man in his late teens or twenties who received the YFV17D yellow fever vaccine.

Of note for this clonotype: One end of the junction fails to match germline, which may point to a read error. The chain is built from TRBV15 and TRBJ1-5; D uncertain. Germline loops: CDR1 LNHNV, CDR2 YYDKDF (reference sequence). The CDR3 loop spans 16 amino acids. CDR3 sequence (DNA): TGTGCCACCAACAGAGAAATTGTTGACATTTTTCAGCCCCAGCATTTT. Translating gives CATNREIVDIFQPQHF.

There are a few counts of this clonotype. V gene TRBV5-1 combines with J gene TRBJ2-2; D possibly corresponds to TRBD1 (7 bases). V dropped 0 bases and J dropped 6 bases, with 15 bases sitting between them. The CDR3 is 16 amino acids. Germline assignment: CDR1 SGHRS and CDR2 YFSETQ. The CDR3 sequence: CASSLEGRGAAGELFF. The CDR3 DNA is TGCGCCAGCAGCTTGGAAGGCAGGGGGGCCGCCGGGGAGCTGTTTTTT.

The CDR3 spells CASSLSTPRVGEQYF. In DNA form, the CDR3 reads TGCGCCAGCAGCTTGAGTACTCCCCGGGTCGGCGAGCAGTACTTC. This sequence joins TRBV5-1 and TRBJ2-7; D call uncertain. The CDR3 runs 15 residues. Germline assignment: CDR1 SGHRS and CDR2 YFSETQ. V shed 1 base and J shed 6 bases, with 17 bases lying between them.